This T cell receptor (beta chain) was identified in a study of T cells after somatic rescue of genetic block (dated by TCRdb to about 2020). Notes on the research overall: What the study looked at was long-term robustness, specifically in a T-cell system that came about through somatic rescue of a genetic block in T-cell development.

In the case of this clone: Its binding antigen is unknown. No per-base quality is available; no much larger clone lies one base away.

The CDR3 contains 17 residues, cysteine and phenylalanine counted. The sequence is cut down to CDR3 DNA, 51 bases in frame from base 1. CDR1 SGHVS and CDR2 FQNEAQ were looked up in the germline V gene. The germline V end is reduced by 2 bases and the J end by 8 bases; junction bases left unmatched: 10. The library was built by means of the immunoSEQ multiplex PCR assay. TCRdb took over this immuneACCESS table, retaining in-frame rearrangements with V and J assigned. Such tables are incomplete; in checked studies, under half of the missing clones stem from an unresolved V gene, and the remainder is unexplained. The sample includes 85,000 to 100,000 clones, with around 90% observed a single time. The ten most abundant clones make up roughly 1.7% of the sample.

The TCR comes from a woman younger than 30. The sequenced material came from peripheral blood mononuclear cells (PBMCs). This sequence uses TRBV7-8 and TRBJ2-1; 12 of the junction bases match TRBD2. CDR3 sequence: CASSLRLAGAGVHEQFF. The nucleotides are TGTGCCAGCAGCTTAAGACTAGCGGGAGCTGGGGTGCATGAGCAGTTCTTC.